The rows below give T cell receptor beta chains drawn from one sample of a study of PD-1 blockade in mismatch repair-deficient tumors. Sequenced by immunoSEQ multiplex PCR; TCRdb stores in-frame clones only, minus some. Of tens of thousands of clones listed, roughly 80% were seen once; the top ten hold about 5%. The specimen was peripheral blood, collected 2 weeks after starting pembrolizumab. These receptor sequences come from an adult with mismatch repair-deficient cancer. CDR3s include the opening cysteine and the closing phenylalanine or tryptophan. The D gene is left open where the match is weak. Some rows mark clone size as missing; the rest say once, few, many or name a class of expanded clone.

TRBV4-2	TRBJ2-1	NA	TRBD2	CASSQESLGTSFVNEQFF	TGTGCCAGCAGCCAAGAGAGTTTAGGGACTAGCTTCGTCAATGAGCAGTTCTTC
TRBV6-1	TRBJ2-5	NA	NA	CASSEGGAQETQYF	TGTGCCAGCAGTGAAGGGGGAGCCCAAGAGACCCAGTACTTC
TRBV19	TRBJ2-2	NA	NA	CASSPRGTTGELFF	TGTGCCAGTAGCCCAAGGGGTACCACCGGGGAGCTGTTTTTT
TRBV2	TRBJ2-7	NA	NA	CASKPTSYEQYF	TGTGCCAGCAAACCCACGTCCTACGAGCAGTACTTC
TRBV6-5	TRBJ2-2	NA	NA	CASSYGGRDTGELFF	TGTGCCAGCAGTTACGGGGGCAGGGACACCGGGGAGCTGTTTTTT
TRBV7-9	TRBJ1-2	NA	NA	CASSLAPGAEANYGYTF	TGTGCCAGCAGCTTAGCGCCAGGGGCCGAAGCTAACTATGGCTACACCTTC
TRBV20-1	TRBJ1-1	NA	NA	CSAKTPAGAFF	TGCAGTGCTAAAACACCCGCGGGAGCTTTCTTT
TRBV10-3	TRBJ1-4	NA	NA	CAISAAGASDEKLFF	TGTGCCATCAGCGCCGCTGGGGCTTCCGATGAAAAACTGTTTTTT
TRBV15	TRBJ2-1	NA	NA	CATSRGGTIRGQFF	TGTGCCACCAGCAGAGGCGGGACTATCAGGGGTCAGTTCTTC
TRBV29-1	TRBJ2-7	NA	TRBD2	CSVAHRLAGPYEQYF	TGCAGCGTGGCCCACCGACTAGCGGGACCTTACGAGCAGTACTTC
TRBV5-5	TRBJ1-1	many	NA	CASSFSAARVYTEAFF	TGTGCCAGCAGCTTTTCGGCGGCCCGGGTCTACACTGAAGCTTTCTTT
TRBV5-4	TRBJ2-3	NA	NA	CASSLLTAGDTQYF	TGTGCCAGCAGCTTGTTGACCGCAGGGGATACGCAGTATTTT
TRBV9	TRBJ1-2	NA	TRBD1	CASSGRTGPNYGYTF	TGTGCCAGCAGCGGACGGACAGGGCCTAACTATGGCTACACCTTC
TRBV6-1	TRBJ2-1	NA	TRBD2	CASRGREVYNEQFF	TGTGCCAGCAGGGGGCGGGAGGTCTACAATGAGCAGTTCTTC
TRBV5-4	TRBJ1-4	NA	NA	CASSRATNEKLFF	TGTGCCAGCAGCAGGGCAACTAATGAAAAACTGTTTTTT
TRBV29-1	TRBJ2-1	NA	TRBD2	CSVEPRLAGDNEQFF	TGCAGCGTTGAACCAAGACTAGCGGGAGACAATGAGCAGTTCTTC
TRBV7-3	TRBJ1-1	few	NA	CASSPGRGSTEAFF	TGTGCCAGCAGCCCGGGGAGGGGGAGCACTGAAGCTTTCTTT
TRBV19	TRBJ1-1	NA	TRBD1	CASSLTGAGGEAFF	TGTGCCAGTAGTTTAACAGGGGCCGGGGGTGAAGCTTTCTTT
TRBV6-1	TRBJ2-3	NA	NA	CASTRDTPTDTQYF	TGTGCCAGCACGCGGGACACACCCACAGATACGCAGTATTTT
TRBV10-2	TRBJ1-5	NA	NA	CASAPSRGEGQPQHF	TGCGCCAGCGCCCCGAGTAGGGGCGAGGGTCAGCCCCAGCATTTT
TRBV2	TRBJ1-5	NA	NA	CASSALRQSNQPQHF	TGTGCCAGCAGCGCACTGAGACAAAGCAATCAGCCCCAGCATTTT
TRBV7-2	TRBJ1-2	NA	NA	CASSLVASVPGQSYGYTF	TGTGCCAGCAGCTTAGTTGCGTCTGTTCCTGGACAGAGCTATGGCTACACCTTC
TRBV7-3	TRBJ2-5	NA	NA	CASSGNSRETQYF	TGTGCCAGCAGCGGAAACTCCAGAGAGACCCAGTACTTC
TRBV29-1	TRBJ2-3	NA	NA	CSTWTDGAADTQYF	TGCAGCACCTGGACAGATGGAGCGGCAGATACGCAGTATTTT
TRBV7-6	TRBJ2-7	once	NA	CASSLAGRTYEQYF	TGTGCCAGCAGCCTGGCGGGGAGGACTTACGAGCAGTACTTC
TRBV19	TRBJ1-1	NA	TRBD1	CASYDLGQARWDTEAFF	TGTGCCAGTTACGACCTTGGACAGGCGCGGTGGGACACTGAAGCTTTCTTT